The 9 T cell receptor beta chains in this list originate from one sample, sequenced in a study of T cells after yellow fever vaccination. One entry per CDR3 protein, called by TCRdb with MiXCR from the 5' RACE reads. The sample lists just under 600,000 distinct CDR3 sequences; approximately 15% were seen once. The material was PBMCs, obtained on the day of the yellow fever booster vaccination. The receptor set was obtained from a man aged 25-45 years who received the YFV17D yellow fever vaccine.

The CDR3: CASSYAGFTEAFF. CDR3 bases: TGTGCCAGCAGTTACGCAGGGTTCACTGAAGCTTTCTTT. The chain couples TRBV6-5 to TRBJ1-1, with D possibly TRBD1 on 5 matching bases. V was trimmed by 2 bases and J by 4 bases, leaving 8 bases between them. The CDR3 runs to 13 residues. CDR1 is MNHEY and CDR2 is SVGAGI in the germline V gene.

This chain connects TRBV7-9 to TRBJ1-6; D uncertain. The CDR3 extends over 15 amino acids. The V end lost 7 bases, the J end lost 5 bases, and 15 bases lay between the germline ends. CDR1 and CDR2 from the germline V gene are SEHNR and FQNEAQ (reference sequence). The CDR3 DNA reads TGTGCCAGCACCAAGGCGGGATCCGATAATTCACCCCTCCACTTT. Protein sequence: CASTKAGSDNSPLHF.

This clonotype was recorded a few times. The chain employs TRBV10-3 and TRBJ2-3; D unresolved. CDR1 and CDR2 (germline): ENHRY, SYGVKD. This CDR3 is built from 15 residues. The germline V and J ends were trimmed by 4 bases and 0 bases, with 11 bases remaining between them. The CDR3 spells CAISGTASSTDTQYF. The CDR3 nucleotides are TGTGCCATCAGTGGGACGGCCTCGAGCACAGATACGCAGTATTTT.

This clonotype has only a few counts. This rearrangement joins TRBV5-1 to TRBJ1-1; 10 nucleotides agree with TRBD1. The CDR3 covers 20 residues. Germline V lookup: CDR1 SGHRS, CDR2 YFSETQ. Trimming removed 3 bases from V and 0 bases from J; junction bases left unmatched: 17. The CDR3 DNA reads as TGCGCCAGCAGCTCTCAATCTAGAACGACAGGACAGGGGGTGAACACTGAAGCTTTCTTT. Encoded protein: CASSSQSRTTGQGVNTEAFF.

This clonotype was seen a handful of times. V and J are TRBV12-3 or TRBV12-4 and TRBJ1-1; no reliable D call. Trimming removed 7 bases at V and 0 bases at J, with 15 bases between. The CDR3 loop spans 15 amino acids. The CDR3 nucleotides read TGTGCCAGCACCCTAGGCCAGTCCATGAACACTGAAGCTTTCTTT. Protein: CASTLGQSMNTEAFF.

The chain couples TRBV5-6 to TRBJ2-7, with 9 bases identical to TRBD1. Germline CDR1 is SGHDT and CDR2 is YYEEEE. This CDR3 has 15 residues. V shed 4 bases, J shed 3 bases, and the junction held 8 bases outside the gene matches. The CDR3, as DNA: TGTGCCAGCAGCAAACGGACAGGGGACCTCTACGAGCAGTACTTC. The encoded protein is CASSKRTGDLYEQYF.

The chain employs TRBV15 and TRBJ2-3; tentatively, D is TRBD1 (5 bases). Germline CDR1 reads LNHNV; CDR2 reads YYDKDF (reference sequence). Trimming cost V 3 bases and J 4 bases, with 8 bases left between them. The CDR3 spans 13 residues. The CDR3 reads CATSSDRADTQYF. CDR3 nucleotide sequence: TGTGCCACCAGCAGTGACAGAGCAGATACGCAGTATTTT.

The chain employs TRBV3-1 and TRBJ2-1, with TRBD2 as a possible D gene (6 bases). The CDR3 is 13 amino acids. Per germline, CDR1 LGHDT and CDR2 YNNKEL (reference sequence). Trimming removed 9 bases at V and 8 bases at J, with 17 bases between. CDR3 loop: CASSLAIQDEQFF. CDR3 DNA: TGTGCCAGTTCCCTAGCGATTCAGGATGAGCAGTTCTTC.

Only a few counts were recorded for this clonotype. The CDR3 sequence: CSVEIGFNMNTEAFF. The DNA for the CDR3 is TGCAGCGTTGAGATCGGTTTCAACATGAACACTGAAGCTTTCTTT. V gene TRBV29-1 combines with J gene TRBJ1-1; D unresolved. The CDR3 runs 15 residues. Trimming removed 3 bases from V and 0 bases from J, with 14 bases in between. CDR1 is SQVTM, CDR2 ANQGSEA, per germline.